This is a list of T cell receptor beta chains from one sample in a study of blood T cell repertoires in COVID-19. Profiling relied on immunoSEQ multiplex PCR, and the TCRdb table lists in-frame clones only, not all of them. The table has roughly 100,000 clones, approximately 90% seen once. Sequencing was carried out using peripheral blood. All receptors come from a woman aged 45-65 years with COVID-19, enrolled during active disease. The CDR3 runs from the conserved cysteine through the conserved F or W. The D gene is left open where the match is weak.

D: .; J: TRBJ2-7; V: TRBV6-5; CDR3: CASSYSRLSYEQYF
D: TRBD1; J: TRBJ2-7; V: TRBV18; CDR3: CASSPTGQGASYEQYF
D: .; J: TRBJ1-5; V: TRBV6-5; CDR3: CASRQNQPQHF
D: .; J: TRBJ2-5; V: TRBV6-5; CDR3: CASSLHLLRGETQYF
D: .; J: TRBJ1-6; V: TRBV7-9; CDR3: CASTPGVGDLHF
D: .; J: TRBJ2-6; V: TRBV5-1; CDR3: CASFDSLSSGANVLTF
D: TRBD1; J: TRBJ1-5; V: TRBV5-6; CDR3: CASSLGGQGLGQPQHF
D: .; J: TRBJ2-6; V: TRBV9; CDR3: CASSRSGVPGANVLTF
D: .; J: TRBJ2-2; V: TRBV7-2; CDR3: CASSPRQVSNTGELFF
D: .; J: TRBJ2-2; V: TRBV5-1; CDR3: CASSLAPGADTGELFF
D: .; J: TRBJ1-1; V: TRBV18; CDR3: CASSPGREAEAFF
D: TRBD1; J: TRBJ1-2; V: TRBV2; CDR3: CASSERQGDGYTF
D: .; J: TRBJ2-7; V: TRBV12-3/TRBV12-4; CDR3: CASSRLDEQYF
D: TRBD2; J: TRBJ2-1; V: TRBV18; CDR3: CASSLNTGTSPHEQFF
D: TRBD1; J: TRBJ1-1; V: TRBV6-6; CDR3: CASIQGVNTEAFF
D: TRBD2; J: TRBJ2-1; V: TRBV6-4; CDR3: CASSDLAGGHEQFF
D: .; J: TRBJ1-6; V: TRBV2; CDR3: CASSLYRDPSYNSPLHF
D: .; J: TRBJ1-6; V: TRBV7-3; CDR3: CASSLTGLTYNSPLHF
D: TRBD1; J: TRBJ1-4; V: TRBV12-5; CDR3: CASGLVRDSVLNEKLFF
D: .; J: TRBJ1-1; V: TRBV19; CDR3: CASSWGTENTEAFF
D: TRBD1; J: TRBJ2-6; V: TRBV3-1/TRBV3-2; CDR3: CASSQDSNETGSSGANVLTF
D: TRBD2; J: TRBJ2-1; V: TRBV4-3; CDR3: CASSQAREGGFYNEQFF
D: TRBD1; J: TRBJ1-1; V: TRBV5-1; CDR3: CASSLDRVEAFF
D: TRBD1; J: TRBJ1-5; V: TRBV7-8; CDR3: CASSPRPLQGDYSNQPQHF
D: .; J: TRBJ1-5; V: TRBV19; CDR3: CASNNQASNQPQHF
D: TRBD2; J: TRBJ2-7; V: TRBV5-5; CDR3: CASRLPGGNEQYF
D: TRBD1; J: TRBJ2-7; V: TRBV5-6; CDR3: CASSLNRGPYEQYF
D: TRBD2; J: TRBJ2-1; V: TRBV28; CDR3: CASNIAGYNEQFF
D: TRBD1; J: TRBJ2-2; V: TRBV27; CDR3: CASSLSGQQNTRELFF
D: .; J: TRBJ2-5; V: TRBV12-3/TRBV12-4; CDR3: CASSLPGEETQYF
D: .; J: TRBJ2-3; V: TRBV20-1; CDR3: CSAGSGTQYF
D: TRBD1; J: TRBJ1-2; V: TRBV28; CDR3: CASSTGTGANYGYTF
D: TRBD1; J: TRBJ1-1; V: TRBV6-2/TRBV6-3; CDR3: CASSYFDRGNTEAFF
D: .; J: TRBJ1-2; V: TRBV13; CDR3: CASSFGKNYGYTF
D: TRBD1; J: TRBJ1-1; V: TRBV27; CDR3: CASSFWTGGSSTEAFF
D: .; J: TRBJ1-4; V: TRBV10-2; CDR3: CASSDFRRAFNEKLFF
D: TRBD2; J: TRBJ2-1; V: TRBV7-8; CDR3: CASSRRLAGRNEQFF
D: .; J: TRBJ1-4; V: TRBV27; CDR3: CASSLLAGVREKLFF
D: TRBD1; J: TRBJ1-5; V: TRBV28; CDR3: CASSLMGQGMDQPQHF
D: .; J: TRBJ1-2; V: TRBV6-5; CDR3: CASRIQGLVYGYTF
D: TRBD2; J: TRBJ2-5; V: TRBV19; CDR3: CASSIEGSGGAGETQYF
D: TRBD1; J: TRBJ2-7; V: TRBV10-3; CDR3: CATLETGVDEQYF
D: TRBD2; J: TRBJ2-3; V: TRBV7-8; CDR3: CASSKRLAGSTDTQYF
D: .; J: TRBJ1-2; V: TRBV29-1; CDR3: CSVDSGDYGYTF
D: .; J: TRBJ1-2; V: TRBV7-9; CDR3: CASSLHGANYGYTF
D: TRBD2; J: TRBJ2-5; V: TRBV19; CDR3: CASSTGGGGSQGETQYF
D: TRBD2; J: TRBJ2-5; V: TRBV3-1/TRBV3-2; CDR3: CASGLAGDETQYF
D: .; J: TRBJ1-5; V: TRBV10-3; CDR3: CAINDRGSNQPQHF
D: .; J: TRBJ1-5; V: TRBV19; CDR3: CASSIGGLRSNQPQHF
D: .; J: TRBJ2-3; V: TRBV9; CDR3: CASSVAPGSTDTQYF